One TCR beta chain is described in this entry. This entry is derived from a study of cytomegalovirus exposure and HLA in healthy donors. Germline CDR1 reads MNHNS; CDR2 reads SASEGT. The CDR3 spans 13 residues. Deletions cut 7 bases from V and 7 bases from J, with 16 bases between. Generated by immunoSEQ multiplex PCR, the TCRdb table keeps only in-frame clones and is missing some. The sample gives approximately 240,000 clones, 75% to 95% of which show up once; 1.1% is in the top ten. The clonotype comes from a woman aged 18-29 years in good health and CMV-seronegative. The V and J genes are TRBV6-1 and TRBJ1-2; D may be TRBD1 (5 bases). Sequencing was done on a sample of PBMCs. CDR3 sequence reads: CASKTDPLGGYTF. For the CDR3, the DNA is TGTGCCAGCAAGACAGACCCTCTCGGTGGCTACACCTTC.